The next 21 T cell receptor beta chains were all read from a single sample in a study of TIL therapy for anti-PD-1-resistant metastatic lung cancer. The time point denotes: pre-treatment sample, taken before nivolumab and TIL therapy. Tumor tissue came from excised metastases, mostly pleural nodules or supraclavicular lymph nodes. This was the immunoSEQ v3 assay. Sequencing was performed with immunoSEQ multiplex PCR; in TCRdb, only in-frame clones are kept and a portion is missing. The table shows approximately 92,000 clones, with 50% to 70% occurring only once. The sequencing used tumor tissue, collected at baseline. The receptor source for this set is a person aged 25-79 years with non-small cell lung cancer.

This chain uses TRBV5-1 with TRBJ2-3, with 9 bases fitting TRBD1. Germline loops: CDR1 SGHRS, CDR2 YFSETQ. The CDR3 contains 14 residues. V shed 3 bases, J shed 2 bases, and the junction held 1 base outside the gene matches. The DNA of the CDR3 is TGCGCCAGCAGCTGGGACAGGGTCACAGATACGCAGTATTTT. This sequence encodes CASSWDRVTDTQYF.

This chain connects TRBV5-1 to TRBJ2-2; 7 bases are shared with TRBD1. V gave up 4 bases and J gave up 1 base; unmatched junction bases: 4. CDR3 length: 15 amino acids. CDR1 is SGHRS, CDR2 YFSETQ, per germline. For the CDR3, the DNA is TGCGCCAGCAGCCGACAGGGAATGAACACCGGGGAGCTGTTTTTT. It yields the protein CASSRQGMNTGELFF.

This clone showed up just a few times. The chain couples TRBV20-1 to TRBJ2-1, with TRBD2 identical over 9 bases. The V gene end was trimmed by 3 bases and the J gene end by 7 bases; junction bases not matched to a gene: 10. The V gene's germline CDR1 is DFQATT and CDR2 SNEGSKA (reference sequence). The CDR3 contains 15 residues. The CDR3 region is CSASNERGAGNEQFF. The CDR3 nucleotides read TGCAGTGCTAGTAATGAGCGGGGGGCGGGGAATGAGCAGTTCTTC.

J is TRBJ2-5 and V is TRBV5-6; D is undetermined. V was clipped by 0 bases and J by 7 bases, with 13 bases between them. The CDR3 covers 14 residues. The germline gives CDR1 SGHDT, CDR2 YYEEEE. The CDR3: CASSLGAASRTQYF. CDR3 nucleotides: TGTGCCAGCAGCTTGGGGGCAGCTTCTCGGACCCAGTACTTC.

The chain recombines TRBV21-1 with TRBJ2-7. TRBV21-1 is a pseudogene locus. The CDR3 has 16 residues. CDR3 residues: CVSSTEGTASSYEQYF. CDR3 nucleotides: TGTGTCAGCAGCACCGAGGGGACGGCTAGCTCCTACGAGCAGTACTTC.

The rearrangement links TRBV11-2 to TRBJ2-3; unclear D gene. CDR1 and CDR2 (germline): SGHAT, FQNNGV. V lost 5 bases, J lost 1 base, and 16 bases lay in between. The length of the CDR3 is 16 residues. The CDR3 DNA sequence: TGTGCCAGCAGCCCTATGGGCGCTCAGGGCACAGATACGCAGTATTTT. Encoded protein: CASSPMGAQGTDTQYF. The full variable domain, in which reference TRBV11-2 and TRBJ2-3 provide the parts outside the CDR3, is EAGVAQSPRYKIIEKRQSVAFWCNPISGHATLYWYQQILGQGPKLLIQFQNNGVVDDSQLPKDRFSAERLKGVDSTLKIQPAKLEDSAVYLCASSPMGAQGTDTQYFGPGTRLTVL.

The J gene is TRBJ2-3, the V gene TRBV29-1; possible D gene TRBD1, 5 bases. Trimming left V 0 bases short and J 2 bases short, with 9 bases between. The CDR3 has 14 amino acids. Germline V lookup: CDR1 SQVTM, CDR2 ANQGSEA. This chain's CDR3 is CSVEDLTDTDTQYF. In DNA, the CDR3 is TGCAGCGTTGAAGATTTGACAGACACAGATACGCAGTATTTT.

The rearrangement links TRBV29-1 to TRBJ2-1, with no clear D. V was clipped by 6 bases and J by 0 bases, with 9 bases between them. The CDR3 spans 13 residues. Germline CDR1 SQVTM, CDR2 ANQGSEA. CDR3: CSVRRSSYNEQFF. The CDR3 DNA reads TGCAGCGTCCGACGGAGCTCCTACAATGAGCAGTTCTTC.

In its sample, this clone was seen a few times. The rearrangement links TRBV19 to TRBJ2-2; D ambiguous. CDR3 length: 14 residues. With 0 bases removed from V and 5 bases from J, the gap between germline ends came to 7 bases. Germline CDR1 LNHDA, CDR2 SQIVND (reference sequence). CDR3 protein: CASSIEITTGELFF. The CDR3 nucleotides read TGTGCCAGTAGTATAGAAATAACGACCGGGGAGCTGTTTTTT.

This clone was detected many times. The chain couples TRBV7-2 to TRBJ2-7; perhaps TRBD1 as D (6 bases). The CDR3 runs 13 residues. The ends were cut back, 5 bases at V and 9 bases at J, with 17 bases in the middle. The germline V gene encodes CDR1 SGHTA and CDR2 FQGNSA. The CDR3: CASSQDRTPRQYF. In DNA, the CDR3 is TGTGCCAGCAGCCAAGACAGGACCCCCCGGCAGTACTTC.

This sequence joins TRBV24-1 and TRBJ1-1; no firm D call. The length of the CDR3 is 12 residues. Trimming stripped 7 bases from V and 1 base from J, with 6 bases between. Germline values: CDR1 KGHDR, CDR2 SFDVKD. The CDR3: CATSDGNTEAFF. The CDR3 DNA reads TGTGCCACCAGCGACGGGAACACTGAAGCTTTCTTT.

This clone ranks as medium-sized (0.01 to 0.1%). This sequence joins TRBV27 and TRBJ2-7, with 8 bases matching TRBD2. The CDR3 covers 16 residues. Trimming took 4 bases from V and 2 from J; bases not matched to a gene: 10. The V gene's germline CDR1 is MNHEY and CDR2 SMNVEV (reference sequence). The CDR3 spells CASSSSPSGPTYEQYF. The CDR3 DNA is TGTGCCAGCAGTTCCAGTCCTAGCGGGCCCACCTACGAGCAGTACTTC.

The rearrangement uses TRBV6-2 or TRBV6-3 and TRBJ1-2, with D possibly being TRBD1 (5 bases). V lost 4 bases, J lost 6 bases, and 12 bases lay in between. Germline V lookup: CDR1 MNHEY, CDR2 SVGEGT. The CDR3 length is 13 residues. CDR3 loop: CASSSQQGHGYTF. DNA of the CDR3: TGTGCCAGCAGTTCGCAGCAGGGTCATGGCTACACCTTC.

V and J are TRBV10-2 and TRBJ2-7; 12 positions match TRBD2. V shed 0 bases and J 3 bases; nucleotides not matched to a gene: 0. CDR3 length: 15 amino acids. Germline V gene lookup returns CDR1 WSHSY and CDR2 SAAADI. The CDR3 region has the DNA TGCGCCAGCAGTGAGTCGACTAGCGGGGGCTACGAGCAGTACTTC. This encodes CASSESTSGGYEQYF.

This CDR3 is CASSQVSMAYEQYF. The CDR3 DNA sequence: TGCGCCAGCAGCCAAGTTAGTATGGCCTACGAGCAGTACTTC. This chain links TRBV4-3 with TRBJ2-7; D is ambiguous. Germline lookup yields CDR1 LGHNA and CDR2 YSLEER. The length of the CDR3 is 14 residues. The V gene lost 1 base and the J gene lost 2 bases, with 9 bases spanning the gap.

This clone showed up many times. The chain links TRBV7-9 to TRBJ2-7, with D possibly TRBD1 on 5 matching bases. The CDR3 runs to 12 residues. Germline V lookup: CDR1 SEHNR, CDR2 FQNEAQ (reference sequence). V lost 5 bases and J lost 3, with 8 bases in between. CDR3 nucleotide sequence: TGTGCCAGCAGCCGCACAGGCTACGAGCAGTACTTC. Translating gives CASSRTGYEQYF. Drawing the rest from reference TRBV7-9 and TRBJ2-7, the complete variable domain is DTGVSQNPRHKITKRGQNVTFRCDPISEHNRLYWYRQTLGQGPEFLTYFQNEAQLEKSRLLSDRFSAERPKGSFSTLEIQRTEQGDSAMYLCASSRTGYEQYFGPGTRLTVT.

The chain has TRBV7-2 and TRBJ2-5; maybe TRBD1 (6 bases). Deletions cut 0 bases from V and 4 bases from J, with 18 bases between. Germline-derived CDR1 and CDR2 are SGHTA and FQGNSA. The CDR3 contains 17 residues. CDR3 protein: CASSLARNSQGPETQYF. Written as DNA, the CDR3 is TGTGCCAGCAGCTTAGCGCGAAACAGTCAGGGGCCAGAGACCCAGTACTTC.

The chain combines TRBV28 with TRBJ2-7, with TRBD2 matching over 13 bases. Germline CDR1 MDHEN, CDR2 SYDVKM. The CDR3 has 15 amino acids. V was clipped by 8 bases and J by 4 bases; unmatched bases: 8. This CDR3 reads CASARTSGSTYEQYF. CDR3 nucleotide sequence: TGTGCCAGCGCTAGGACTAGCGGGAGTACATACGAGCAGTACTTC.

The CDR3 nucleotides read TGCGCCAGCAGCCAAGATAGGGCGGGAGTCTACGAGCAGTACTTC. This gives the protein CASSQDRAGVYEQYF. The gene calls are TRBV4-1 and TRBJ2-7; 7 bases match TRBD2. The ends lost 0 bases at V and 3 bases at J; junction bases unmatched: 5. The CDR3 runs 15 residues. The V gene's germline CDR1 is MGHRA and CDR2 YSYEKL.

The rearrangement joins TRBV14 to TRBJ2-1, with D uncertain. The germline V gene has CDR1 SGHDN and CDR2 FVKESK. Trimming left V 4 bases short and J 4 bases short, with 11 bases between. The CDR3 totals 14 residues. The CDR3 DNA is TGTGCCAGCAGCCTTGGGCAGAGTTACAATGAGCAGTTCTTC. Amino acid sequence: CASSLGQSYNEQFF. The whole variable domain, remainder taken from reference TRBV14 and TRBJ2-1, is EAGVTQFPSHSVIEKGQTVTLRCDPISGHDNLYWYRRVMGKEIKFLLHFVKESKQDESGMPNNRFLAERTGGTYSTLKVQPAELEDSGVYFCASSLGQSYNEQFFGPGTRLTVL.

This clone was detected only a few times. CDR3 loop: CASSSWDKLFF. CDR3 sequence (DNA): TGTGCCAGCAGTTCGTGGGATAAACTGTTTTTT. The genes are TRBV12-3 or TRBV12-4 and TRBJ1-4; D is uncertain. Trimming cost V 4 bases and J 11 bases, with 8 bases left between them. The CDR3 consists of 11 residues.